These 25 T cell receptor beta chains originate from one sample sequenced in a study of blood T cell repertoires in COVID-19. The table came from immunoSEQ multiplex PCR; TCRdb's copy has only in-frame clones and leaves some out. The sample has approximately 170,000 clones; about four fifths are singletons. Sequences were obtained from peripheral blood. The receptors originated from a man aged 70 or older who had recovered from COVID-19.

This clone was found a few times. The chain is built from TRBV19 and TRBJ2-7, with 8 bases identical to TRBD1. Germline V gene data show CDR1 as LNHDA and CDR2 as SQIVND (reference sequence). CDR3 length: 15 amino acids. Trimming took 7 bases from V and 7 from J; bases not matched to a gene: 15. The CDR3 DNA follows: TGTGCCAGTACTTCCGGGACAGGCGGCTCTAGTGAGCAGTACTTC. It yields the protein CASTSGTGGSSEQYF.

This chain uses TRBV18 with TRBJ2-7; 7 bases agree with TRBD2. CDR3 length: 14 residues. Trimming at V came to 2 bases and at J to 6 bases, leaving 7 bases not matched to a gene. Germline-derived CDR1 and CDR2 are KGHSH and LQKENI. For the CDR3, the DNA is TGTGCCAGCTCACCAGGGACGGGAGGTTCCGAGCAGTACTTC. Residues: CASSPGTGGSEQYF.

This chain connects TRBV7-3 to TRBJ2-2, with D perhaps matching TRBD1 (5 bases). The CDR3 totals 14 residues. The germline V gene encodes CDR1 SGHTA and CDR2 FQGTGA. V was shortened by 5 bases and J by 5 bases, with 12 bases between the two germline ends. This chain's CDR3 is CASSRQTDTGELFF. CDR3 nucleotides: TGTGCCAGCAGCCGCCAGACAGATACCGGGGAGCTGTTTTTT.

The chain uses TRBV7-8 and TRBJ2-1; 10 bases map to TRBD2. The J segment lost 7 bases and the V segment lost 2 bases, leaving 5 bases of the junction unmatched. The CDR3 spans 15 residues. CDR1 and CDR2 (germline): SGHVS, FQNEAQ. The CDR3 loop is CASSLLGLAMNEQFF. In nucleotides, the CDR3 is TGTGCCAGCAGCTTACTGGGACTAGCGATGAATGAGCAGTTCTTC. Full variable domain (remainder filled in from reference TRBV7-8 and TRBJ2-1): GAGVSQSPRYKVAKRGQDVALRCDPISGHVSLFWYQQALGQGPEFLTYFQNEAQLDKSGLPSDRFFAERPEGSVSTLKIQRTQQEDSAVYLCASSLLGLAMNEQFFGPGTRLTVL.

V usage is TRBV2 and J usage is TRBJ1-5; D gene unclear. Germline CDR1 and CDR2: SNHLY and FYNNEI. The CDR3 runs to 14 residues. V lost 4 bases and J lost 7, with 14 bases in between. Here the CDR3 DNA reads TGTGCCAGCAGTGCGACAACATCGGTACAGCCCCAGCATTTT. Residues: CASSATTSVQPQHF.

This CDR3 is CASRPRTGTVSGANVLTF. DNA of the CDR3: TGTGCCAGCAGACCCCGGACAGGGACCGTCTCTGGGGCCAACGTCCTGACTTTC. The chain joins TRBV28 to TRBJ2-6; TRBD1 matches 8 bases. The germline V gene has CDR1 MDHEN and CDR2 SYDVKM. Losses at the gene ends were 6 bases for V and 0 bases for J; bases not matched to a gene: 10. The CDR3 extends over 18 amino acids.

The chain links TRBV3-1 (or the pseudogene TRBV3-2) to TRBJ2-5; 7 bases are a match to TRBD1. The germline V gene has CDR1 LGHDT and CDR2 YNNKEL (reference sequence). J was trimmed by 2 bases and V by 0 bases; bases with no gene match: 3. The CDR3 loop spans 15 amino acids. The CDR3 protein is CASSQEGQRQETQYF. The CDR3 DNA is TGTGCCAGCAGCCAAGAGGGACAGCGACAAGAGACCCAGTACTTC.

The chain recombines TRBV16 with TRBJ2-3, with 7 positions matching TRBD1. This CDR3 has 16 residues. The germline V gene has CDR1 KGHSY and CDR2 FQNENV. The V and J ends lost 2 bases and 0 bases, in that order; junction bases with no gene match: 5. CDR3 in amino acids: CASSQTGTVSTDTQYF. The CDR3 DNA sequence: TGTGCCAGCAGCCAAACTGGGACAGTGAGCACAGATACGCAGTATTTT.

The J gene is TRBJ2-1, the V gene TRBV6-1; the match to TRBD1 covers 7 bases. J was trimmed by 0 bases and V by 2 bases; bases with no gene match: 4. Germline lookup yields CDR1 MNHNS and CDR2 SASEGT. This CDR3 has 16 amino acids. The CDR3 coding sequence is TGTGCCAGCAGTGAACGTTGGGACAGCTCCTACAATGAGCAGTTCTTC. Amino acids: CASSERWDSSYNEQFF.

The chain uses TRBV19 and TRBJ2-7; D may be TRBD1 (7 bases). CDR1 and CDR2 from the germline V gene are LNHDA and SQIVND (reference sequence). V lost 4 bases to trimming and J lost 5 bases, with 18 bases between them. CDR3 length equals 15 residues. CDR3 in amino acids: CASSNHPGGSNEQYF. The CDR3 bases are TGTGCCAGTAGTAACCACCCAGGGGGGAGCAACGAGCAGTACTTC.

The rearrangement joins TRBV7-3 to TRBJ2-7; D not certain. The V end lost 5 bases, the J end lost 0 bases, and 17 bases lay between the germline ends. Looked up from germline, CDR1 is SGHTA and CDR2 is FQGTGA. The CDR3 runs 16 residues. The CDR3, as DNA: TGTGCCAGCAGCCCCTCCGCACAGTCACACTCCTACGAGCAGTACTTC. It translates to CASSPSAQSHSYEQYF. Full variable domain (rest looked up from reference TRBV7-3 and TRBJ2-7): GAGVSQTPSNKVTEKGKYVELRCDPISGHTALYWYRQSLGQGPEFLIYFQGTGAADDSGLPNDRFFAVRPEGSVSTLKIQRTERGDSAVYLCASSPSAQSHSYEQYFGPGTRLTVT.

This sequence joins TRBV2 and TRBJ1-2, with D maybe TRBD1 (5 bases). This CDR3 comprises 13 residues. Trimming removed 4 bases from V and 4 bases from J, with 10 bases in between. Germline CDR1 is SNHLY and CDR2 is FYNNEI. As DNA, the CDR3 is TGTGCCAGCAGTGGAAGGGGTGTCTATGGCTACACCTTC. The encoded protein is CASSGRGVYGYTF.

This chain links TRBV29-1 with TRBJ2-5, with TRBD2 as a possible D gene (5 bases). The CDR3 spans 12 residues. The ends were cut back, 3 bases at V and 5 bases at J, with 10 bases in the middle. Germline assignment: CDR1 SQVTM and CDR2 ANQGSEA. CDR3 nucleotides: TGCAGCGTTGAGGCAGGAGGCGAGACCCAGTACTTC. Its translation: CSVEAGGETQYF.

This chain links TRBV2 with TRBJ2-1; 12 bases align to TRBD2. Germline lookup yields CDR1 SNHLY and CDR2 FYNNEI. This CDR3 has 15 residues. V shed 6 bases, J shed 3 bases, and the junction held 3 bases outside the gene matches. Here the CDR3 DNA reads TGTGCCAGCAGGACTAGCGGGAGCGTCTACAATGAGCAGTTCTTC. Translating gives CASRTSGSVYNEQFF.

The chain joins TRBV4-1 to TRBJ1-4; the match to TRBD1 covers 9 bases. Germline assignment: CDR1 MGHRA and CDR2 YSYEKL. The CDR3 is 14 residues long. J was trimmed by 6 bases and V by 4 bases; bases with no gene match: 3. CDR3 nucleotide sequence: TGCGCCAGCAGCCCCCGACAGGGGGATGAAAAACTGTTTTTT. Its translation: CASSPRQGDEKLFF.

The rearrangement uses TRBV9 and TRBJ2-7, with D unresolved. Per the germline V gene, CDR1 is SGDLS and CDR2 is YYNGEE. This CDR3 spans 12 amino acids. Trimming cost V 4 bases and J 7 bases, with 12 bases left between them. The CDR3 reads CASSSSSREQYF. The CDR3 DNA follows: TGTGCCAGCAGCTCCAGTTCCAGGGAGCAGTACTTC. Based on the CDR3 plus reference TRBV9 and TRBJ2-7, the full variable domain is DSGVTQTPKHLITATGQRVTLRCSPRSGDLSVYWYQQSLDQGLQFLIQYYNGEERAKGNILERFSAQQFPDLHSELNLSSLELGDSALYFCASSSSSREQYFGPGTRLTVT.

This clone occurred once. The chain joins TRBV7-9 to TRBJ1-6, with no clear D. V shed 2 bases and J shed 7 bases, with 12 bases lying between them. CDR1 and CDR2 (germline): SEHNR, FQNEAQ (reference sequence). There are 15 residues in the CDR3. The CDR3 bases are TGTGCCAGCAGCTTAAGCGGGCAGTCGAATTCACCCCTCCACTTT. Its protein is CASSLSGQSNSPLHF.

This clone was seen a few times. This chain uses TRBV12-3 or TRBV12-4 with TRBJ2-7, with unresolved D. V dropped 6 bases and J dropped 6 bases, with 9 bases sitting between them. The CDR3 runs to 11 residues. DNA for the CDR3: TGTGCCAGCAGGGCCTCTGGCGAGCAGTACTTC. Translated: CASRASGEQYF.

This clone showed up just once. V and J are TRBV7-8 and TRBJ2-5; no clear D. The CDR3 totals 15 residues. With 1 base removed from V and 0 bases from J, the gap between germline ends came to 9 bases. In germline, CDR1 is SGHVS, CDR2 FQNEAQ. The CDR3 region is CASSLETRYQETQYF. CDR3 in DNA: TGTGCCAGCAGCTTAGAGACAAGGTACCAAGAGACCCAGTACTTC.

Of note for this clone: The junction does not match germline at one end; this may be a read error. The rearrangement joins TRBV7-7 to TRBJ2-5, with 10 nucleotides matching TRBD2. Germline CDR1 reads SSHAT; CDR2 reads FNYEAQ (reference sequence). The CDR3 extends over 16 amino acids. CDR3 coding DNA: TGTGCTAGCAGCTTAGCTTCTAGCGGGAGTAGTGAGACCCAGTACTTC. This gives the protein CASSLASSGSSETQYF.

Of note for this clone: Other DNA sequences of this sample code for an identical CDR3. As DNA, the CDR3 is TGTGCCAGCAGTCTGGACAGGGTTGGAAACACCATATATTTT. Protein product: CASSLDRVGNTIYF. The chain links TRBV28 to TRBJ1-3; 8 bases match TRBD1. The ends lost 5 bases at V and 3 bases at J; junction bases unmatched: 3. The CDR3 contains 14 residues. Germline-derived CDR1 and CDR2 are MDHEN and SYDVKM.

This clone was found once. The chain has TRBV27 and TRBJ1-1; possible D gene TRBD1, 5 bases. The CDR3 covers 15 residues. Germline CDR1 reads MNHEY; CDR2 reads SMNVEV (reference sequence). Trimming took off 3 bases at V and 1 base at J, with 12 bases between the two ends. CDR3 residues: CASSFEGLGNTEAFF. The CDR3 DNA sequence: TGTGCCAGCAGTTTCGAGGGACTGGGGAACACTGAAGCTTTCTTT.

Only one count was recorded for this clone. V is TRBV5-1 and J is TRBJ2-2; 10 bases are a match to TRBD2. The V and J ends lost 4 bases and 6 bases, in that order; junction bases with no gene match: 9. Per germline, CDR1 SGHRS and CDR2 YFSETQ. This CDR3 spans 16 amino acids. CDR3 nucleotide sequence: TGCGCCAGCAGCCTTTCTAGCGGGAGTAAGGCCGGGGAGCTGTTTTTT. Its translation is CASSLSSGSKAGELFF.

The chain is built from TRBV5-6 and TRBJ1-1; 11 bases agree with TRBD1. V shed 4 bases and J 5 bases; nucleotides not matched to a gene: 10. CDR1 is SGHDT, CDR2 YYEEEE, per germline. The CDR3 covers 16 residues. CDR3 protein: CASSPLRTGGETEAFF. As DNA, the CDR3 is TGTGCCAGCAGCCCGCTTAGGACAGGGGGCGAAACTGAAGCTTTCTTT.

The V gene is TRBV4-1, the J gene TRBJ1-5; D gene ambiguous. This CDR3 is 16 amino acids long. V was pared by 4 bases and J by 5 bases, with 18 bases between. The V gene's germline CDR1 is MGHRA and CDR2 YSYEKL. CDR3 loop: CASSPSASAVDQPQHF. The CDR3 DNA is TGCGCCAGCAGCCCGTCGGCTTCAGCGGTCGATCAGCCCCAGCATTTT.